These 13 T cell receptor beta chains share one sample of origin, sequenced in a study of T cell responses to AZD1222 COVID-19 vaccine. The method was immunoSEQ multiplex PCR; TCRdb's version includes in-frame clones alone and lacks a portion of them. The sample lists about 140,000 clones, over 85% occurring once. The sequencing here drew on peripheral blood, taken on day 0 of AZD1222 vaccination. The receptor set was obtained from an adult in good health.

This chain uses TRBV11-2 with TRBJ1-2, with D perhaps matching TRBD1 (6 bases). Per germline, CDR1 SGHAT and CDR2 FQNNGV. Trimming took off 1 base at V and 6 bases at J, with 15 bases between the two ends. This CDR3 region has 15 residues. The CDR3 region is CASSLGVRGADGYTF. The CDR3 DNA sequence: TGTGCCAGCAGCTTAGGCGTTAGGGGGGCGGATGGCTACACCTTC.

The gene calls are TRBV6-2 or TRBV6-3 and TRBJ1-6, with TRBD1 matching over 10 bases. V was clipped by 4 bases and J by 10 bases; unmatched bases: 10. The CDR3 consists of 16 residues. Germline values: CDR1 MNHEY, CDR2 SVGEGT. CDR3 in amino acids: CASSSGQGVLRSPLHF. For the CDR3, the DNA is TGTGCCAGCAGTTCCGGACAGGGGGTGTTGAGGTCACCCCTCCACTTT.

The chain combines TRBV19 with TRBJ2-1, with 7 bases that match TRBD2. Per germline, CDR1 LNHDA and CDR2 SQIVND (reference sequence). This CDR3 comprises 14 residues. V gave up 3 bases and J gave up 5 bases; unmatched junction bases: 4. In DNA form, the CDR3 reads TGTGCCAGTAGTATTTGGCTAGCGGACAATGAGCAGTTCTTC. It is translated as CASSIWLADNEQFF.

This chain connects TRBV4-1 to TRBJ1-2, with 8 nucleotides matching TRBD1. Unmatched junction bases numbered 4, after V lost 5 bases and J lost 2 bases. The CDR3 contains 14 residues. CDR1 and CDR2 from the germline V gene are MGHRA and YSYEKL. CDR3 region: CASSAGQANYGYTF. For the CDR3, the DNA is TGCGCCAGCAGCGCGGGACAGGCCAACTATGGCTACACCTTC.

The chain uses TRBV27 and TRBJ2-3, with a possible D match to TRBD2 (6 bases). Germline V gene sequence: CDR1 MNHEY, CDR2 SMNVEV (reference sequence). The V and J ends lost 7 bases and 2 bases respectively, with 10 bases between them. The CDR3 consists of 13 residues. This chain's CDR3 is CASKAGPTDTQYF. Here the CDR3 DNA reads TGTGCCAGCAAGGCGGGACCCACAGATACGCAGTATTTT.

The chain joins TRBV19 to TRBJ1-5, with D possibly being TRBD1 (6 bases). The V gene lost 7 bases and the J gene lost 3 bases, with 13 bases spanning the gap. The CDR3 has 14 residues. Germline CDR1 is LNHDA and CDR2 is SQIVND (reference sequence). The CDR3 reads CASNLGQYNQPQHF. CDR3 bases: TGTGCCAGTAATTTAGGACAGTACAATCAGCCCCAGCATTTT.

This chain connects TRBV6-2 or TRBV6-3 to TRBJ1-5; a weak D match, TRBD1 (5 bases). CDR1 and CDR2 (germline): MNHEY, SVGEGT. The CDR3 extends over 15 amino acids. V was shortened by 6 bases and J by 2 bases, with 14 bases between the two germline ends. CDR3 in amino acids: CASSRTGVGNQPQHF. CDR3 DNA sequence: TGTGCCAGCAGCCGCACGGGGGTTGGCAATCAGCCCCAGCATTTT.

The chain joins TRBV10-3 to TRBJ1-2; D remains unclear. The V gene lost 2 bases and the J gene lost 7 bases, with 11 bases spanning the gap. This CDR3 contains 13 residues. Germline V gene data show CDR1 as ENHRY and CDR2 as SYGVKD. The DNA for the CDR3 is TGTGCCATCAGTGAGAAAAAGGGATTTGGCTACACCTTC. The encoded protein is CAISEKKGFGYTF.

The chain employs TRBV5-4 and TRBJ1-1, with no clear D. The CDR3 consists of 12 residues. Between the trimmed V and J ends, which lost 0 bases and 7 bases, there was a span of 7 bases. Germline V gene data show CDR1 as SGHNT and CDR2 as YYREEE (reference sequence). DNA for the CDR3: TGTGCCAGCAGCTTGGATTCGGTTGAAGCTTTCTTT. Encoded protein: CASSLDSVEAFF. Supplemented by reference TRBV5-4 and TRBJ1-1, the full variable domain reads ETGVTQSPTHLIKTRGQQVTLRCSSQSGHNTVSWYQQALGQGPQFIFQYYREEENGRGNFPPRFSGLQFPNYSSELNVNALELDDSALYLCASSLDSVEAFFGQGTRLTVV.

This clone was detected only a few times. V and J are TRBV21-1 and TRBJ2-1; the listed D gene, TRBD1, was not tested against the DNA. TRBV21-1 is a pseudogene locus. CDR3 length equals 13 residues. CDR3 nucleotides: TGTGCCAGCAGCAAAGCGCAGGGGAATGAGCAGTTCTTC. This sequence encodes CASSKAQGNEQFF.

V usage is TRBV19 and J usage is TRBJ1-2, with 7 bases aligning to TRBD1. The germline V gene encodes CDR1 LNHDA and CDR2 SQIVND (reference sequence). The CDR3 length is 17 residues. The V and J ends lost 9 bases and 1 base, in that order; junction bases with no gene match: 17. The CDR3 nucleotides are TGTGCCAGCCGCGGCGCCCTAAGACAGGGATTTAACTATGGCTACACCTTC. Protein sequence: CASRGALRQGFNYGYTF.

This clone was detected only once. V is TRBV9 and J is TRBJ1-1, with D maybe TRBD1 (6 bases). CDR1 is SGDLS and CDR2 is YYNGEE in the germline V gene. V lost 0 bases and J 5 bases, leaving 11 bases between the germline ends. This CDR3 is 14 amino acids long. The CDR3 bases are TGTGCCAGCAGCGTAGTTGAGGGGGGAACTGAAGCTTTCTTT. Its protein is CASSVVEGGTEAFF.

The V call is TRBV7-3, the J call TRBJ2-7, with TRBD1 matching 7 bases. V dropped 5 bases and J dropped 4; count of bases not matched to a gene: 5. Germline CDR1 reads SGHTA; CDR2 reads FQGTGA. The length of the CDR3 is 13 residues. The CDR3 nucleotides read TGTGCCAGCAGCCAGACAGGGCCGTACGAGCAGTACTTC. Its translation is CASSQTGPYEQYF.